The rows below give T cell receptor beta chains drawn from one sample of a study of response to subunit inactivated influenza vaccine. TCRdb called the RT-PCR reads again in MiXCR, with one record for every CDR3 protein. The sample comprises 500,000 to 600,000 distinct CDR3 sequences, approximately 10% of which are singletons, and around 10% rests with the top ten. These data also featured in a second study, about T cells expressing NK-cell markers.

The specimen was PBMCs from blood, collected on the day of vaccination. Receptors were obtained from a man aged 45-65 years who received an inactivated influenza vaccine. Each CDR3 is given with its conserved first and last residue. A D gene is named only where the DNA matches it firmly. The size entry is marked missing in some rows and otherwise reads once, few, many or a size class.

D gene	J gene	clone size	V gene	CDR3 DNA	CDR3 protein
TRBD1	TRBJ2-7	many	TRBV27	TGTGCCAGCAGTTTACAGGGGGTACCCTACGAGCAGTACTTC	CASSLQGVPYEQYF
TRBD1	TRBJ2-5	many	TRBV15	TGTGCCACCAGCAGAGAGGCGAAACAGGGGAAGACCCAGTACTTC	CATSREAKQGKTQYF
TRBD1	TRBJ1-1	few	TRBV20-1	TGCAGTGCTAGGGATCTACCGGGACAGCGGAGTTTGGAAGCTTTCTTT	CSARDLPGQRSLEAFF
.	TRBJ1-2	.	TRBV29-1	TGCAGCGCCCGGACAGAAGCTAACTATGGCTACACCTTC	CSARTEANYGYTF
.	TRBJ2-7	few	TRBV11-3	TGTGCCAGCCCTAGAACTAGGACTACATCCTACGAGCAGTACTTC	CASPRTRTTSYEQYF
TRBD1	TRBJ2-2	many	TRBV5-1	TGCGCCAGCAGCCTCCGCACGACAGGGACGAACACCGGGGAGCTGTTTTTT	CASSLRTTGTNTGELFF
.	TRBJ2-2	many	TRBV12-3/TRBV12-4	TGTGCCAGCAGGGAGGGACACGGTAACACCGGGGAGCTGTTTTTT	CASREGHGNTGELFF
.	TRBJ2-7	.	TRBV6-9	TGTGCCAGCACCACCCGGGACTGCAAATACGAGCAGTACTTC	CASTTRDCKYEQYF
.	TRBJ2-7	few	TRBV18	TGTGCCAGCTCACCAGCCTTTGCCAGGGTCCCCGAGCAGTACTTC	CASSPAFARVPEQYF
.	TRBJ2-3	.	TRBV2	TGTGCCAGCAGTGAAGAACGGGGGCGGCAGTATTTT	CASSEERGRQYF
.	TRBJ1-2	.	TRBV12-3/TRBV12-4	TGTGCCAGCAGTCCCCGGGACCGATATACCTACGGCTACACCTTC	CASSPRDRYTYGYTF